A selection of T cell receptor beta chains follows, all from one sample in a study of identical twins. TCRdb re-analysed the 5' RACE reads in MiXCR, keeping a single row per CDR3 protein. The data hold about 530,000 distinct CDR3 sequences, with approximately 20% observed a single time. The data also belong to a second study, concerning yellow fever vaccine responses in identical twins.

Specimen: CD4+ T cells sorted from blood. The receptors were sampled from a woman under 30 in good health. Each CDR3 is given with its conserved first and last residue. The D gene is left open where the match is weak. Clone size, where shown, is once, few, many, or a class for clones that have expanded.

V	J	D	size	CDR3	DNA
TRBV24-1	TRBJ2-5	-	-	CATSDRKETQYF	TGTGCCACCAGTGATCGGAAAGAGACCCAGTACTTC
TRBV20-1	TRBJ1-5	-	few	CSARGGGYAPQHF	TGCAGTGCTAGAGGCGGGGGGTACGCACCCCAGCATTTT
TRBV10-2	TRBJ2-2	TRBD2	few	CASIPTSGRRKGTGELFF	TGCGCCAGCATTCCGACTAGCGGGAGGAGGAAGGGCACCGGGGAGCTGTTTTTT
TRBV5-1	TRBJ2-3	TRBD1	-	CASGTQWDRITDTQYF	TGCGCCAGTGGGACCCAGTGGGACAGGATCACAGATACGCAGTATTTT
TRBV12-3/TRBV12-4	TRBJ1-1	-	few	CASSLVRTNTEAFF	TGTGCCAGCAGTTTAGTCCGTACGAACACTGAAGCTTTCTTT
TRBV7-9	TRBJ2-1	TRBD1	few	CASSLGRQGRNEQFF	TGTGCCAGCAGCTTAGGGAGACAGGGTAGAAATGAGCAGTTCTTC
TRBV5-1	TRBJ2-1	-	-	CASSLEVLDEQFF	TGCGCCAGCAGCTTGGAAGTTCTCGATGAGCAGTTCTTC
TRBV19	TRBJ1-6	TRBD1	-	CASSGTGSFSPLHF	TGTGCCAGTAGCGGGACAGGGTCTTTTTCACCCCTCCACTTT
TRBV5-1	TRBJ2-7	TRBD1	-	CASSLDGQGPLVEQYF	TGCGCCAGCAGCTTAGACGGACAGGGTCCTCTTGTCGAGCAGTACTTC
TRBV10-3	TRBJ1-1	-	-	CAISDRYENTEAFF	TGTGCCATCAGTGACAGGTACGAGAACACTGAAGCTTTCTTT
TRBV24-1	TRBJ2-3	TRBD2	few	CATSVGRGVTDTQYF	TGTGCCACCAGTGTCGGTCGGGGGGTCACAGATACGCAGTATTTT
TRBV5-1	TRBJ2-1	-	few	CASSLAGNLGNEQFF	TGCGCCAGCAGCTTGGCAGGCAACCTCGGGAATGAGCAGTTCTTC
TRBV20-1	TRBJ1-5	-	-	CSARVGDNQPQHF	TGCAGTGCGAGGGTGGGGGACAATCAGCCCCAGCATTTT
TRBV5-1	TRBJ2-1	TRBD1	few	CASSLIVTGGNEQFF	TGCGCCAGCAGCTTGATCGTGACAGGGGGGAATGAGCAGTTCTTC
TRBV11-1	TRBJ2-2	TRBD2	-	CASSPINPGLAGVGGELFF	TGTGCCAGCAGCCCAATAAATCCGGGACTAGCGGGAGTAGGCGGGGAGCTGTTTTTT
TRBV12-3/TRBV12-4	TRBJ1-2	-	-	CASSLQQADYGYTF	TGTGCCAGCAGTTTACAACAAGCAGACTATGGCTACACCTTC
TRBV2	TRBJ2-4	-	few	CASIFDWAKNIQYF	TGTGCCAGCATATTTGACTGGGCCAAAAACATTCAGTACTTC
TRBV20-1	TRBJ1-4	-	many	CSARRGPNEKLFF	TGCAGTGCTAGGAGGGGTCCAAATGAAAAACTGTTTTTT
TRBV9	TRBJ2-1	TRBD2	-	CASSGRWTGGRAVEQFF	TGTGCCAGCAGCGGAAGATGGACGGGCGGGAGGGCGGTTGAGCAGTTCTTC
TRBV29-1	TRBJ2-3	-	few	CSTEGGLPTDTQYF	TGCAGCACCGAGGGTGGTCTTCCGACAGATACGCAGTATTTT
TRBV5-1	TRBJ1-3	-	few	CASRQDSGNTIYF	TGCGCCAGCAGGCAAGACTCTGGAAACACCATATATTTT
TRBV9	TRBJ2-1	TRBD2	-	CASSVTLAGDYNEQFF	TGTGCCAGCAGCGTAACGCTAGCGGGGGACTACAATGAGCAGTTCTTC
TRBV28	TRBJ1-2	-	few	CASSSAGRIYGYTF	TGTGCCAGCAGTTCTGCGGGCAGGATCTATGGCTACACCTTC
TRBV6-1	TRBJ1-1	-	many	CASSPSGEGTEAFF	TGTGCCAGCAGCCCGTCCGGGGAAGGGACTGAAGCTTTCTTT
TRBV5-1	TRBJ1-1	TRBD1	-	CASATGVLGMNTEAFF	TGCGCCAGCGCCACAGGGGTCCTAGGGATGAACACTGAAGCTTTCTTT
TRBV20-1	TRBJ2-5	-	-	CSANKETQYF	TGCAGTGCGAACAAAGAGACCCAGTACTTC
TRBV18	TRBJ2-5	TRBD2	few	CASSPSGTMETQYF	TGTGCCAGCTCACCTTCCGGGACTATGGAGACCCAGTACTTC
TRBV20-1	TRBJ2-7	-	-	CSARDLLLLSYEQYF	TGCAGTGCTAGAGATTTACTGCTCCTCTCCTACGAGCAGTACTTC
TRBV10-3	TRBJ1-1	-	many	CATNFWTGNTEAFF	TGTGCCACCAACTTTTGGACGGGGAACACTGAAGCTTTCTTT
TRBV5-1	TRBJ2-2	-	-	CASSSIPRAGELFF	TGCGCCAGCAGCTCCATACCGCGAGCCGGGGAGCTGTTTTTT
TRBV4-1	TRBJ2-2	TRBD2	few	CASSRGTSGLSGELFF	TGCGCCAGCAGCAGAGGGACTAGCGGGCTTTCCGGGGAGCTGTTTTTT
TRBV14	TRBJ2-3	TRBD2	-	CASSQGVGLAGTTSTDTQYF	TGTGCCAGCAGCCAAGGCGTTGGCCTAGCGGGGACTACTAGCACAGATACGCAGTATTTT
TRBV5-1	TRBJ2-7	-	-	CASSSSAGTSYEQYF	TGCGCCAGCAGCTCCTCCGCCGGGACCTCCTACGAGCAGTACTTC
TRBV6-5	TRBJ1-6	TRBD1	-	CASSSRTGDSPLHF	TGTGCCAGCAGTTCTCGGACAGGGGATTCACCCCTCCACTTT
TRBV7-9	TRBJ2-1	TRBD2	-	CASSLGYASGYNEQFF	TGTGCCAGCAGCTTAGGCTACGCTAGCGGGTACAATGAGCAGTTCTTC
TRBV2	TRBJ2-7	-	-	CASSYGSSPFGYEQYF	TGTGCCAGCAGTTATGGGTCCTCCCCTTTTGGGTACGAGCAGTACTTC
TRBV7-9	TRBJ2-2	TRBD2	few	CASSPTGLASTGELFF	TGTGCCAGCAGCCCAACGGGACTAGCGAGCACCGGGGAGCTGTTTTTT
TRBV10-3	TRBJ2-5	TRBD2	few	CAISEAGLQATQYF	TGTGCCATCAGTGAGGCGGGACTACAGGCCACCCAGTACTTC
TRBV12-3/TRBV12-4	TRBJ2-3	-	-	CASSLRGPSPDTQYF	TGTGCCAGCAGTTTGCGGGGGCCGTCCCCAGATACGCAGTATTTT